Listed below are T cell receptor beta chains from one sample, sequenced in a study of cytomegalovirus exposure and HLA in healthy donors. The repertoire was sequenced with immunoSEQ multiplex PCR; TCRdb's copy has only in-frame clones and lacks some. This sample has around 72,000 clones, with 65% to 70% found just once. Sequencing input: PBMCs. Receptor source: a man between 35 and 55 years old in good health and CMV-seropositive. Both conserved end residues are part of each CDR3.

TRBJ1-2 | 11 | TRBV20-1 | CSAEDGYGYTF
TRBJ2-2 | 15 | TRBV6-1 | CASRLGQGAAGELFF
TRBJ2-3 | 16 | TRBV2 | CASTLSGLAGLDTQYF
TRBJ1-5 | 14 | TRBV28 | CASRARLVNQPQHF
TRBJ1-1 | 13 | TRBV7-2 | CASSLEAGGEAFF
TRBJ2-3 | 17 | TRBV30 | CAWLLPLAGGPTDTQYF
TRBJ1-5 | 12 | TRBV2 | CASKGPNQPQHF
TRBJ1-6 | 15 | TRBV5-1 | CASSSAGIVQPPLHF
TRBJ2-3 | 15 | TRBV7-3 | CASSLRQGSGDTQYF
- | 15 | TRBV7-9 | CASSLRGRGAPEQYF
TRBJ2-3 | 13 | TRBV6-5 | CASSAGETDTQYF
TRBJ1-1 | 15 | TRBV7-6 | CASSFRGDRVGEAFF
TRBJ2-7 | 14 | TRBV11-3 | CASKRTGLTYEQYF
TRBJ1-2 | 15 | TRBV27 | CASSLSGDRLYGYTF
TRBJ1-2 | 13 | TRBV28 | CASSPMGLGGYTF
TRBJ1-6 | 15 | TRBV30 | CACRRGSSYNSPLHF
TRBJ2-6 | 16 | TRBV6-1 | CASSESGTSGANVLTF
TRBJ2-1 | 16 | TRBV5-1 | CASSLGVNRGYNEQFF
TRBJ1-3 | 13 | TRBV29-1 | CSVVSGPGNTIYF
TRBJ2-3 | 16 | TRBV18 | CASSGEGFGKSDTQYF
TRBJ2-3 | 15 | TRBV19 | CASSIKRGGTDTQYF
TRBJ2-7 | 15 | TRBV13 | CASSASARGPYEQYF
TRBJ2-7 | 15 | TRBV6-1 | CASSETTDSSYEQYF
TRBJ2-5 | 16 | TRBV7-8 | CASSRPRRGGQETQYF
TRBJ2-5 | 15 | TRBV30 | CAWSVGDRGPETQYF
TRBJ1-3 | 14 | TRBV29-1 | CSVGTGVSGNTIYF
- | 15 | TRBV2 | CASSARTGRGYEQYF
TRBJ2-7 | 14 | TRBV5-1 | CASRSGTTNYEQYF
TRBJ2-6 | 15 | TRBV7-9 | CALTGGNSGANVLTF
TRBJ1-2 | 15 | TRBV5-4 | CASSLAPGLNYGYTF
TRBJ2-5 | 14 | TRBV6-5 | CASRWGQGGETQYF
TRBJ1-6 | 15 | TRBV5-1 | CASRLGPRADSPLHF
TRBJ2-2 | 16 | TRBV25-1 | CASSKRTGGTTGELFF
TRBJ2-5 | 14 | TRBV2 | CASRFPGVQETQYF
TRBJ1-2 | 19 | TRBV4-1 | CASSARGIMGRDSSNGYTF
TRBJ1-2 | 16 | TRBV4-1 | CASSQDRRQQAFGYTF
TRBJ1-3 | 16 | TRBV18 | CASSPPSGDSGNTIYF
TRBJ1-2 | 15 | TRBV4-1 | CASSHEDSPRYGYTF
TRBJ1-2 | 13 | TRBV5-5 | CASRKDQGSGYTF
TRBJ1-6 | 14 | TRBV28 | CASRSGTGGSPLHF
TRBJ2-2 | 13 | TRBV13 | CASSPTSTGELFF
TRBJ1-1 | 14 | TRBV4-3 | CASSPDRGETEAFF
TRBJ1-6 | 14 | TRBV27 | CASSLDRGNSPLHF
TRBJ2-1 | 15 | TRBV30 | CAWRKRGGSYNEQFF
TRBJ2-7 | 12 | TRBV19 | CASSIDRGRMHF
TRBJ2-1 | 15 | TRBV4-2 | CASSHSGLSKNEQFF
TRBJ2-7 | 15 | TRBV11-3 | CAISQRGRAAYEQYF
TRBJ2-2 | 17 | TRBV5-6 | CASSYSGQTRATGELFF
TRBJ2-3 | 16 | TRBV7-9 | CASSLVAGAVADTQYF
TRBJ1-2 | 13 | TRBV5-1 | CASRVQGTDGYTF
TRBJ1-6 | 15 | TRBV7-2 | CASSLDEGGGTPLHF
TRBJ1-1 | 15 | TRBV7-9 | CASSLGNPGNTEAFF